These T cell receptor beta chains were read from a single sample in a study of early T cells in non-severe SARS-CoV-2 infection. MiXCR was run by TCRdb on the 5' RACE reads, yielding one entry per CDR3 protein. The repertoire has roughly 61,000 distinct CDR3 sequences, about 13% of them found once; the top ten carry almost 9.5%. The starting material was whole blood, obtained at baseline. The receptors come from an adult who was a healthcare worker with PCR-confirmed SARS-CoV-2 infection or an uninfected control (not recorded which). Both conserved end residues are part of each CDR3. The order of the fields is clone size, V gene, D gene, J gene, CDR3 DNA, CDR3 protein. The D gene is left open where the match is weak. Clone size, where shown, is once, few, many, or a class for clones that have expanded.

size: many; V: TRBV20-1; D: .; J: TRBJ1-3; DNA: TGCAGTGCTAGGGGCCCGGGCACTGGAAACACCATATATTTT; CDR3: CSARGPGTGNTIYF
size: once; V: TRBV13; D: TRBD1; J: TRBJ1-1; DNA: TGTGCCAGCAGCCGGGACAGCACTGAAGCTTTCTTT; CDR3: CASSRDSTEAFF
size: .; V: TRBV28; D: TRBD1; J: TRBJ2-5; DNA: TGTGCCAGCAGTTCTTACCGGGACAGGGGGCGAAAGACCCAGTACTTC; CDR3: CASSSYRDRGRKTQYF
size: .; V: TRBV20-1; D: .; J: TRBJ2-2; DNA: TGCAGTGCTAGAGATATAACAGCAAACACCGGGGAGCTGTTTTTT; CDR3: CSARDITANTGELFF
size: few; V: TRBV7-8; D: TRBD1; J: TRBJ2-1; DNA: TGTGCCAGCAGCCTCTCCCAGACAGGGAACTACAATGAGCAGTTCTTC; CDR3: CASSLSQTGNYNEQFF
size: many; V: TRBV20-1; D: .; J: TRBJ1-6; DNA: TGCAGTGCTAGAGATCAGCGAGTGGTCGCCTATAATTCACCCCTCCACTTT; CDR3: CSARDQRVVAYNSPLHF
size: few; V: TRBV2; D: TRBD1; J: TRBJ2-1; DNA: TGTGCCAGCAGTCTACAGGGGGGCCTCAATGAGCAGTTCTTC; CDR3: CASSLQGGLNEQFF
size: .; V: TRBV7-9; D: TRBD1; J: TRBJ2-7; DNA: TGTGCCAGCAGCCTGGGACAGGGGGCCTGGGAGCAGTACTTC; CDR3: CASSLGQGAWEQYF
size: few; V: TRBV11-2; D: .; J: TRBJ2-1; DNA: TGTGCCAGCAGCCGCATAACAGGGTTACGGTACAATGAGCAGTTCTTC; CDR3: CASSRITGLRYNEQFF
size: medium-sized; V: TRBV5-4; D: .; J: TRBJ2-3; DNA: TGTGCCAGCAGCTTGCTTTCCGGGACCCTCACAGATACGCAGTATTTT; CDR3: CASSLLSGTLTDTQYF
size: many; V: TRBV5-1; D: .; J: TRBJ2-5; DNA: TGCGCCAGCAGCCTCGCCATGCAAGAGACCCAGTACTTC; CDR3: CASSLAMQETQYF
size: many; V: TRBV28; D: .; J: TRBJ1-3; DNA: TGTGCCAGCAGTCCTATAGGCACTCGCACCATATATTTT; CDR3: CASSPIGTRTIYF
size: many; V: TRBV29-1; D: .; J: TRBJ1-3; DNA: TGCAGCGCCGATGACAGGACCTCTGGAAACACCATATATTTT; CDR3: CSADDRTSGNTIYF
size: many; V: TRBV12-3/TRBV12-4; D: TRBD2; J: TRBJ2-3; DNA: TGTGCCAGCAACCCAGCGGGAGCGGTAGATACGCAGTATTTT; CDR3: CASNPAGAVDTQYF
size: .; V: TRBV12-3/TRBV12-4; D: TRBD1; J: TRBJ1-4; DNA: TGTGCCAGCAGTTTGGCACAGGGGGCTTCTAAAGAAAAACTGTTTTTT; CDR3: CASSLAQGASKEKLFF
size: .; V: TRBV4-3; D: .; J: TRBJ2-2; DNA: TGCGCCAGCAGCCGGGCCCTAGGACTGATAGCGAACACCGGGGAGCTGTTTTTT; CDR3: CASSRALGLIANTGELFF
size: .; V: TRBV12-3/TRBV12-4; D: TRBD2; J: TRBJ2-3; DNA: TGTGCCAGCAGAAGACTAGCTTGGAGCACAGATACGCAGTATTTT; CDR3: CASRRLAWSTDTQYF
size: .; V: TRBV13; D: TRBD1; J: TRBJ2-3; DNA: TGTGCCAGCAGCGAGGGACAGCTTCAGAGCACAGATACGCAGTATTTT; CDR3: CASSEGQLQSTDTQYF
size: few; V: TRBV7-6; D: .; J: TRBJ2-2; DNA: TGTGCCAGCAGCTTAGCGATCTCACAGGGCGCCGGGGAGCTGTTTTTT; CDR3: CASSLAISQGAGELFF
size: .; V: TRBV10-1; D: TRBD1; J: TRBJ2-1; DNA: TGCGCCAGCAGTGGGGACAGGGGAAAAGTCTCCTACAATGAGCAGTTCTTC; CDR3: CASSGDRGKVSYNEQFF
size: medium-sized; V: TRBV4-1; D: TRBD2; J: TRBJ2-1; DNA: TGCGCCAGCAGCCTGGGCGGGGGGTCCTACAATGAGCAGTTCTTC; CDR3: CASSLGGGSYNEQFF
size: .; V: TRBV28; D: TRBD2; J: TRBJ2-3; DNA: TGTGCCAGCAGTTTAAGACTAGCGGGGCGCACAGATACGCAGTATTTT; CDR3: CASSLRLAGRTDTQYF
size: .; V: TRBV11-3; D: .; J: TRBJ2-7; DNA: TGTGCCAGCAGCTTAGGCCGTGGCCCACTACGCGAGCAGTACTTC; CDR3: CASSLGRGPLREQYF
size: few; V: TRBV3-1; D: TRBD2; J: TRBJ2-7; DNA: TGTGCCAGCAGCCTATCTAGCGGGGGGAACTACGAGCAGTACTTC; CDR3: CASSLSSGGNYEQYF
size: .; V: TRBV6-6; D: .; J: TRBJ2-1; DNA: TGTGCCAGCAGTTACGTGGTAAACGAGCAGTTCTTC; CDR3: CASSYVVNEQFF
size: many; V: TRBV20-1; D: .; J: TRBJ1-2; DNA: TGCAGTGCTAGGGGCACTAACTATGGCTACACCTTC; CDR3: CSARGTNYGYTF
size: many; V: TRBV25-1; D: .; J: TRBJ2-7; DNA: TGTGCCAGCAGTGAATACCGGGGGAGTCGGCAGTACTTC; CDR3: CASSEYRGSRQYF
size: few; V: TRBV18; D: TRBD1; J: TRBJ1-1; DNA: TGTGCCAGCTCCCATACCCTCGGACAGGGCACTGAAGCTTTCTTT; CDR3: CASSHTLGQGTEAFF
size: few; V: TRBV6-5; D: .; J: TRBJ1-2; DNA: TGTGCCAGCAAGGGGCCTAACTATGGCTACACCTTC; CDR3: CASKGPNYGYTF
size: .; V: TRBV6-6; D: .; J: TRBJ2-7; DNA: TGTGCCAGCAGTTACACACTCTACGAGCAGTACTTC; CDR3: CASSYTLYEQYF
size: .; V: TRBV2; D: .; J: TRBJ2-5; DNA: TGTGCCAGCACCCTACAGGGCAGGGAGACCCAGTACTTC; CDR3: CASTLQGRETQYF
size: many; V: TRBV27; D: .; J: TRBJ2-3; DNA: TGTGCCAGCACCCTATTGGATACGCAGTATTTT; CDR3: CASTLLDTQYF
size: .; V: TRBV4-3; D: .; J: TRBJ2-1; DNA: TGCGCCAGCAGCCAAGCATCCGGGACTGCCTACAATGAGCAGTTCTTC; CDR3: CASSQASGTAYNEQFF
size: few; V: TRBV19; D: TRBD1; J: TRBJ1-6; DNA: TGTGCCAGCCTACCGGGACAGGGGGCAGCGGCATATAATTCACCCCTCCACTTT; CDR3: CASLPGQGAAAYNSPLHF
size: many; V: TRBV4-3; D: TRBD1; J: TRBJ1-4; DNA: TGCGCCAGCAGCCAAGAGGGACAGGGTGATGAAAAACTGTTTTTT; CDR3: CASSQEGQGDEKLFF
size: many; V: TRBV7-9; D: .; J: TRBJ1-4; DNA: TGTGCCAGCGGGGGAGCGGGGGAAAAACTGTTTTTT; CDR3: CASGGAGEKLFF
size: many; V: TRBV27; D: TRBD1; J: TRBJ2-1; DNA: TGTGCCAGCAGTTTATCTGGGACAGGGGGAAATGAGCAGTTCTTC; CDR3: CASSLSGTGGNEQFF
size: few; V: TRBV7-9; D: .; J: TRBJ2-2; DNA: TGTGCCAGCAGCTCCACAACCAATGGAGCAGGCCCCGGGGAGCTGTTTTTT; CDR3: CASSSTTNGAGPGELFF
size: few; V: TRBV6-6; D: .; J: TRBJ1-5; DNA: TGTGCCAGCAGTTACGAGAGCAATCAGCCCCAGCATTTT; CDR3: CASSYESNQPQHF
size: .; V: TRBV27; D: .; J: TRBJ2-1; DNA: TGTGCCAGCAGTCATTCCCCCACTAGCCTGTCTATCAATGAGCAGTTCTTC; CDR3: CASSHSPTSLSINEQFF
size: .; V: TRBV13; D: TRBD1; J: TRBJ2-2; DNA: TGTGCCAGCAGCTCCCCTGACAGGGGCGACACCGGGGAGCTGTTTTTT; CDR3: CASSSPDRGDTGELFF
size: few; V: TRBV6-5; D: .; J: TRBJ1-1; DNA: TGTGCCAGCAGTTCGCCAGGAAGGGCTTTCTTT; CDR3: CASSSPGRAFF
size: .; V: TRBV3-1; D: TRBD1; J: TRBJ1-6; DNA: TGTGCCAGCAGCGCAGAGGACAGGGAAGATTCACCCCTCCACTTT; CDR3: CASSAEDREDSPLHF
size: few; V: TRBV11-2; D: .; J: TRBJ2-7; DNA: TGTGCCAGCGCCCGAATTGGAAACAGCTACGAGCAGTACTTC; CDR3: CASARIGNSYEQYF
size: .; V: TRBV7-6; D: .; J: TRBJ2-5; DNA: TGTGCCAGCAGTTCTTACCGACGGACCAGCGAGACCCAGTACTTC; CDR3: CASSSYRRTSETQYF
size: .; V: TRBV19; D: TRBD2; J: TRBJ2-4; DNA: TGTGCCAGTAGTACAAGCAAACGGCTAGCGGGACTTGCCAAAAACATTCAGTACTTC; CDR3: CASSTSKRLAGLAKNIQYF
size: .; V: TRBV28; D: .; J: TRBJ2-3; DNA: TGTGCCAGCTTCCGGGGGCTTAGGACAGATACGCAGTATTTT; CDR3: CASFRGLRTDTQYF
size: .; V: TRBV20-1; D: TRBD1; J: TRBJ1-2; DNA: TGCAGTGCCGATCCGGGACAGGGAGGAATAGGCTACACCTTC; CDR3: CSADPGQGGIGYTF
size: many; V: TRBV29-1; D: TRBD1; J: TRBJ2-5; DNA: TGCAGCGTCCGGACAGGGGGCCGGGAGACCCAGTACTTC; CDR3: CSVRTGGRETQYF
size: .; V: TRBV11-2; D: .; J: TRBJ2-4; DNA: TGTGCCAGCAGCTTAGATCGGAGCGGAAACATTCAGTACTTC; CDR3: CASSLDRSGNIQYF
size: many; V: TRBV5-1; D: TRBD1; J: TRBJ1-1; DNA: TGCGCCAGCAGCTGGGAAGGGACAGGGGGCTATAACACTGAAGCTTTCTTT; CDR3: CASSWEGTGGYNTEAFF
size: .; V: TRBV4-2; D: .; J: TRBJ2-1; DNA: TGTGCCAGCAGCCATAGGGGCGATGAGCAGTTCTTC; CDR3: CASSHRGDEQFF
size: few; V: TRBV12-3/TRBV12-4; D: TRBD2; J: TRBJ2-1; DNA: TGTGCCAGCAGTCATAGCGGGAGGAGGGTATATGAGCAGTTCTTC; CDR3: CASSHSGRRVYEQFF
size: many; V: TRBV14; D: TRBD2; J: TRBJ2-1; DNA: TGTGCCAGCAGCCGTAGCGGGATAATATCCTACAATGAGCAGTTCTTC; CDR3: CASSRSGIISYNEQFF
size: .; V: TRBV25-1; D: .; J: TRBJ1-4; DNA: TGTGCCAGCAGCGCCGGATCAAGACTGTTTTTT; CDR3: CASSAGSRLFF